This TCR beta chain was sequenced in a study of blood T cell repertoires in COVID-19. Germline values: CDR1 SNHLY, CDR2 FYNNEI. With 1 base removed from V and 5 bases from J, the gap between germline ends came to 14 bases. The CDR3 covers 15 residues. Original processing notes: Using reference gene primer amplification, nucleated cell counts were estimated. Profiling relied on immunoSEQ multiplex PCR, and the TCRdb table lists in-frame clones only, not all of them. V, J and clone size reflect that table, while D and trimming were determined from the DNA. The sample has roughly 150,000 clones; over 70% are singletons.

This receptor was taken from a woman between 35 and 50 years old with acute COVID-19. Material for sequencing was PBMCs or T cells enriched from blood (not recorded which). The gene calls are TRBV2 and TRBJ2-5; D is possibly TRBD2 (5 bases). The CDR3 spells CASSEERGREETQYF. In DNA, the CDR3 is TGTGCCAGCAGTGAAGAGAGAGGGCGAGAGGAGACCCAGTACTTC. The variable domain in full, with the rest retrieved from reference TRBV2 and TRBJ2-5, is EPEVTQTPSHQVTQMGQEVILRCVPISNHLYFYWYRQILGQKVEFLVSFYNNEISEKSEIFDDQFSVERPDGSNFTLKIRSTKLEDSAMYFCASSEERGREETQYFGPGTRLLVL.